The rows below give T cell receptor beta chains drawn from one sample of a study of beta chain features in type 1 diabetes. The table came from immunoSEQ multiplex PCR; TCRdb's copy has only in-frame clones and leaves some out. The data contain under 450,000 clones, around 16% of them singletons. Sequencing was performed on naive CD4+ T cells from blood. These receptors were obtained from a woman aged 18-29 years in good health. Both conserved end residues are part of each CDR3. D genes are given only for firm matches. The size field is filled for only some rows; it gives once, few, many or a size class.

clone_size | j_call | v_call | d_call | cdr3_aa | cdr3_nt
few | TRBJ2-7 | TRBV18 | . | CASSLRQGAGYEQYF | TGTGCCAGCTCCCTACGGCAGGGTGCTGGATACGAGCAGTACTTC
few | TRBJ2-7 | TRBV7-9 | . | CASSSYYEQYF | TGTGCCAGCAGTAGCTATTACGAGCAGTACTTC
few | TRBJ1-5 | TRBV4-2 | . | CASSQVDRINQPQHF | TGTGCCAGCAGCCAAGTTGACAGGATCAATCAGCCCCAGCATTTT
few | TRBJ2-1 | TRBV27 | TRBD1 | CASSLGQYNEQFF | TGTGCCAGCAGTTTGGGACAGTACAATGAGCAGTTCTTC
few | TRBJ2-1 | TRBV7-2 | TRBD1 | CASRGTEPYNEQFF | TGTGCCAGCAGAGGGACAGAGCCCTACAATGAGCAGTTCTTC
. | TRBJ2-2 | TRBV29-1 | . | CSAAAATRMDGELFF | TGCAGCGCTGCCGCTGCTACTAGAATGGACGGGGAGCTGTTTTTT
. | TRBJ2-7 | TRBV30 | TRBD2 | CAWTSLSSGEQYF | TGTGCCTGGACAAGTCTGTCTAGCGGCGAGCAGTACTTC
few | TRBJ2-2 | TRBV25-1 | TRBD2 | CASSSFRTSRRGGELFF | TGTGCCAGCAGCTCGTTTCGGACTAGCCGGCGGGGCGGGGAGCTGTTTTTT
. | TRBJ1-5 | TRBV7-8 | . | CASSTRVQPQHF | TGTGCCAGCAGCACGAGGGTACAGCCCCAGCATTTT
. | TRBJ1-2 | TRBV19 | TRBD1 | CASSPQTGTYGYTF | TGTGCCAGTAGTCCACAGACAGGGACCTATGGCTACACCTTC
few | TRBJ1-2 | TRBV9 | . | CASSVALRDNYGYTF | TGTGCCAGCAGCGTTGCCCTCAGGGATAACTATGGCTACACCTTC
. | TRBJ2-7 | TRBV5-1 | TRBD2 | CASSFGTSGTPYEQYF | TGCGCCAGCAGCTTTGGGACTAGCGGGACTCCCTACGAGCAGTACTTC
. | TRBJ2-2 | TRBV18 | TRBD2 | CASSPGLAGENTGELFF | TGTGCCAGCTCACCCGGACTAGCGGGAGAGAACACCGGGGAGCTGTTTTTT
. | TRBJ2-5 | TRBV30 | . | CALRRADLPSETQYF | TGTGCCCTGAGGAGAGCGGACCTGCCCTCAGAGACCCAGTACTTC
. | TRBJ2-5 | TRBV29-1 | . | CSVGRRGIETQYF | TGCAGCGTTGGGAGAAGAGGTATAGAGACCCAGTACTTC
. | TRBJ2-1 | TRBV29-1 | TRBD1 | CSVPGTGVYNEQFF | TGCAGCGTTCCCGGGACAGGGGTCTACAATGAGCAGTTCTTC
few | TRBJ2-1 | TRBV4-2 | TRBD2 | CASSQGVEGGSSYNEQFF | TGTGCCAGCAGCCAAGGGGTGGAGGGCGGGAGCTCCTACAATGAGCAGTTCTTC
few | TRBJ1-2 | TRBV28 | . | CASSSTGTPNYGYTF | TGTGCCAGCAGTTCCACCGGGACACCCAACTATGGCTACACCTTC
. | TRBJ2-2 | TRBV28 | TRBD1 | CASSFPDRGLTGELFF | TGTGCCAGCAGTTTCCCGGACAGGGGACTAACCGGGGAGCTGTTTTTT
. | TRBJ2-5 | TRBV27 | . | CAPIEKRTDF | TGTGCCCCTATTGAAAAGAGGACAGACTTC
few | TRBJ2-5 | TRBV9 | TRBD1 | CASSVGVGDRETQYF | TGTGCCAGCAGCGTAGGGGTAGGGGACAGAGAGACCCAGTACTTC
few | TRBJ2-7 | TRBV21-1 | . | CASSSEASGSPEQYF | TGTGCCAGCAGCTCAGAGGCTAGCGGGTCTCCCGAGCAGTACTTC
. | TRBJ2-7 | TRBV30 | TRBD2 | CACTGLAGAYEQYF | TGTGCCTGTACGGGACTAGCGGGAGCGTACGAGCAGTACTTC
few | TRBJ1-2 | TRBV9 | . | CASSARGETGASNYGYTF | TGTGCCAGCAGCGCTCGGGGGGAAACGGGGGCGTCGAACTATGGCTACACCTTC
. | TRBJ2-7 | TRBV25-1 | TRBD1 | CASSEAGTGGYEQYF | TGTGCCAGCAGTGAGGCCGGGACAGGGGGATACGAGCAGTACTTC
. | TRBJ2-7 | TRBV25-1 | . | CASSASGTYEQYF | TGTGCCAGCAGTGCGTCAGGTACCTACGAGCAGTACTTC
. | TRBJ1-2 | TRBV7-9 | . | CASSLALEGHGYTF | TGTGCCAGCAGCTTAGCGCTGGAGGGCCATGGCTACACCTTC
. | TRBJ2-3 | TRBV9 | TRBD1 | CASSVGTGSVADTQYF | TGTGCCAGCAGCGTAGGGACAGGGAGTGTGGCAGATACGCAGTATTTT
few | TRBJ1-3 | TRBV9 | . | CASSRDTSSGNTIYF | TGTGCCAGCAGCCGTGACACGAGCTCTGGAAACACCATATATTTT
. | TRBJ1-1 | TRBV2 | TRBD1 | CASSEGTGWIEAFF | TGTGCCAGCAGTGAGGGGACAGGGTGGATTGAAGCTTTCTTT
. | TRBJ2-7 | TRBV4-1 | TRBD2 | CASSQAPRLADEQYF | TGCGCCAGCAGCCAAGCCCCCCGACTAGCGGACGAGCAGTACTTC
. | TRBJ2-5 | TRBV5-1 | . | CASSLAGGETQYF | TGCGCCAGCAGCTTGGCCGGGGGAGAGACCCAGTACTTC
few | TRBJ2-1 | TRBV5-1 | TRBD2 | CASSLTAGEDEQFF | TGCGCCAGCAGCTTAACGGCGGGAGAGGATGAGCAGTTCTTC
. | TRBJ2-3 | TRBV27 | . | CASSFRRSTDTQYF | TGTGCCAGCAGTTTTAGGCGGAGCACAGATACGCAGTATTTT
. | TRBJ1-1 | TRBV29-1 | . | CSGETGLNTEAFF | TGCAGCGGGGAAACAGGACTGAACACTGAAGCTTTCTTT
. | TRBJ1-5 | TRBV23-1 | TRBD1 | CAREGQAYQPQHF | TGCGCCAGGGAGGGACAGGCTTACCAGCCCCAGCATTTT
. | TRBJ1-5 | TRBV6-4 | TRBD1 | CASSDAQGNSNQPQHF | TGTGCCAGCAGTGACGCACAGGGGAATAGCAATCAGCCCCAGCATTTT
few | TRBJ2-1 | TRBV5-4 | . | CASSFGRPKEQFF | TGTGCCAGCAGCTTTGGGAGGCCGAAGGAGCAGTTCTTC
. | TRBJ1-5 | TRBV6-1 | . | CASSEFTVNNQPQHF | TGTGCCAGCAGTGAATTTACAGTCAACAATCAGCCCCAGCATTTT
. | TRBJ2-3 | TRBV28 | . | CASSIQTDTQYF | TGTGCCAGCTCCATTCAAACAGATACGCAGTATTTT
few | TRBJ2-5 | TRBV5-1 | TRBD2 | CASSLVYGRGVETQYF | TGCGCCAGCAGCTTGGTTTACGGGAGGGGAGTAGAGACCCAGTACTTC
few | TRBJ2-7 | TRBV4-2 | . | CASSQPGRDQQYF | TGTGCCAGCAGCCAGCCCGGCAGGGATCAGCAGTACTTC
few | TRBJ2-5 | TRBV7-9 | . | CASSLNREGTQYF | TGTGCCAGCAGCTTGAACAGGGAGGGAACCCAGTACTTC
few | TRBJ1-1 | TRBV25-1 | TRBD1 | CASSDPARGRYTEAFF | TGTGCCAGCAGTGACCCCGCCAGGGGGCGGTACACTGAAGCTTTCTTT
few | TRBJ2-3 | TRBV30 | TRBD2 | CAWSVAGGFTDTQYF | TGTGCCTGGAGTGTAGCGGGAGGGTTCACAGATACGCAGTATTTT
few | TRBJ2-7 | TRBV7-9 | TRBD1 | CASSPGQGAVEQYF | TGTGCCAGCAGCCCCGGACAGGGGGCTGTCGAGCAGTACTTC
few | TRBJ2-7 | TRBV19 | TRBD1 | CASSNRGRSYEQYF | TGTGCCAGTAGTAACAGGGGTCGGTCCTACGAGCAGTACTTC
few | TRBJ1-2 | TRBV4-3 | . | CASSQDFGAGGYTF | TGCGCCAGCAGCCAAGATTTCGGGGCGGGAGGCTACACCTTC
. | TRBJ2-7 | TRBV18 | . | CASSPNRDYEQYF | TGTGCCAGCTCACCAAACAGGGACTACGAGCAGTACTTC
few | TRBJ2-7 | TRBV30 | . | CAWGGAAYEQYF | TGTGCCTGGGGAGGGGCGGCCTACGAGCAGTACTTC
. | TRBJ2-5 | TRBV2 | . | CASQTSRTTETQYF | TGTGCCAGTCAGACCTCCCGGACAACGGAGACCCAGTACTTC
. | TRBJ1-2 | TRBV7-9 | . | CASSLEVDYGYTF | TGTGCCAGCAGCTTGGAGGTGGACTATGGCTACACCTTC
. | TRBJ1-2 | TRBV5-5 | TRBD1 | CASGQGGSYGYTF | TGTGCCAGTGGACAGGGGGGTTCCTATGGCTACACCTTC
. | TRBJ2-6 | TRBV9 | . | CASSSSPRANVLTF | TGTGCCAGCAGCTCGAGCCCGAGGGCCAACGTCCTGACTTTC